A single sample gave rise to the 10 T cell receptor beta chains below, sequenced in a study of T-cell reconstitution after alpha-beta-depleted transplantation in children. Unique molecular identifiers were used to barcode this TCRbeta library. Using its own MiXCR run on the PCR reads, TCRdb lists one record per CDR3 protein. The data hold around 490,000 distinct CDR3 sequences, with roughly 11% observed a single time. Material: PBMCs, mostly from graft donor cells, obtained 180 days after TCRalphabeta/CD19-depleted stem cell transplant. All receptors derive from a female patient aged 2-9 years who had a stem cell transplant for aplastic anemia, so the T cells may come from the graft donor.

This clonotype was found a few times. This chain joins TRBV11-2 and TRBJ2-1; possible D gene TRBD2, 6 bases. V was cut by 1 base and J by 5 bases, with 12 bases left in between. This CDR3 has 15 amino acids. Germline loops: CDR1 SGHAT, CDR2 FQNNGV. CDR3 DNA sequence: TGTGCCAGCAGCTTAGTAGCGGAGATCAACAATGAGCAGTTCTTC. Translation gives CASSLVAEINNEQFF. Full variable domain (remainder filled in from reference TRBV11-2 and TRBJ2-1): EAGVAQSPRYKIIEKRQSVAFWCNPISGHATLYWYQQILGQGPKLLIQFQNNGVVDDSQLPKDRFSAERLKGVDSTLKIQPAKLEDSAVYLCASSLVAEINNEQFFGPGTRLTVL.

This clonotype occurred a few times. The chain joins TRBV6-2 or TRBV6-3 to TRBJ2-1; 11 bases match TRBD2. V was pared by 0 bases and J by 7 bases, with 8 bases of the junction left unmatched. The CDR3 runs to 17 residues. The germline V gene encodes CDR1 MNHEY and CDR2 SVGEGT. CDR3: CASSYSNRLAGLNEQFF. In DNA, the CDR3 is TGTGCCAGCAGTTACTCGAACCGACTAGCGGGACTTAATGAGCAGTTCTTC.

This clonotype has a handful of counts. V is TRBV29-1 and J is TRBJ2-7, with D perhaps TRBD1 (5 bases). Germline values: CDR1 SQVTM, CDR2 ANQGSEA. This CDR3 spans 12 amino acids. V lost 4 bases, J lost 6 bases, and 13 bases lay in between. The DNA for the CDR3 is TGCAGCGTTGTTCGGCAGGGCGGCGAGCAGTACTTC. The encoded protein is CSVVRQGGEQYF.

The chain uses TRBV6-5 and TRBJ1-5; 9 bases are shared with TRBD1. The CDR3 consists of 15 residues. The trim removed 4 bases at V and 10 bases at J, leaving 11 bases unmatched. Germline CDR1 reads MNHEY; CDR2 reads SVGAGI. The CDR3 DNA follows: TGTGCCAGCAGTTCGTCGAACAGGGGGCGAAATCCCCAGCATTTT. Its protein product is CASSSSNRGRNPQHF.

The chain couples TRBV15 to TRBJ2-7; D tentatively fits TRBD1 or TRBD2 (6 bases each). There are 15 residues in the CDR3. Trimming shortened V by 1 base and J by 5 bases, and 15 bases separated the two germline ends. From germline, CDR1 is LNHNV and CDR2 YYDKDF (reference sequence). CDR3 sequence reads: CATSRGTTGGNEQYV. CDR3 nucleotides: TGTGCCACCAGCAGAGGCACCACCGGGGGCAACGAGCAGTACGTC.

This clonotype showed up just a few times. This sequence joins TRBV4-1 and TRBJ2-4; D may correspond to TRBD1 or TRBD2 (5 bases each). Trimming took 1 base from V and 5 from J, leaving 12 bases between them. Germline CDR1 MGHRA, CDR2 YSYEKL. The CDR3 has 15 amino acids. Here the CDR3 reads CASSQVPWDENIQYF. CDR3 bases: TGCGCCAGCAGCCAAGTCCCGTGGGACGAAAACATTCAGTACTTC.

This clonotype was detected only a few times. This rearrangement joins TRBV7-6 to TRBJ2-1; D not certain. Germline-derived CDR1 and CDR2 are SGHVS and FNYEAQ. The CDR3 runs to 16 residues. Trimming removed 1 base at V and 0 bases at J, with 10 bases between. CDR3 bases: TGTGCCAGCAGCTTAGACGGCTTTAGCTCCTACAATGAGCAGTTCTTC. Translated: CASSLDGFSSYNEQFF.

This clonotype was recorded a few times. J is TRBJ2-1 and V is TRBV20-1; D ambiguous. The ends were cut back, 1 base at V and 8 bases at J, with 15 bases in the middle. The CDR3 runs 14 residues. The germline gives CDR1 DFQATT, CDR2 SNEGSKA (reference sequence). CDR3 residues: CSARVPLVGDEQFF. CDR3 DNA: TGCAGTGCTAGAGTCCCTCTAGTAGGCGATGAGCAGTTCTTC.

This clonotype came up many times. The chain couples TRBV7-8 to TRBJ2-3; 8 bases align to TRBD1. Germline V gene data show CDR1 as SGHVS and CDR2 as FQNEAQ. The V and J ends lost 1 base and 3 bases, in that order; junction bases with no gene match: 6. This CDR3 has 16 residues. This chain's CDR3 is CASSLVWTGKTDTQYF. The CDR3, as DNA: TGTGCCAGCAGCTTAGTTTGGACAGGGAAAACAGATACGCAGTATTTT.

The chain links TRBV6-1 to TRBJ2-2; 11 nucleotides align to TRBD1. Trimming cost V 6 bases and J 6 bases; bases outside gene matches: 6. Germline CDR1 is MNHNS and CDR2 is SASEGT. CDR3 length: 15 residues. CDR3: CASRTDRGLSGELFF. In DNA, the CDR3 is TGTGCCAGCAGGACGGACAGGGGGCTATCCGGGGAGCTGTTTTTT.